A selection of T cell receptor beta chains follows, all from one sample in a study of T-cell reconstitution after alpha-beta-depleted transplantation in children. One entry per CDR3 protein, called by TCRdb with MiXCR from the PCR reads. In the table there are about 500,000 distinct CDR3 sequences, about 33% of which are singletons. The sample was PBMCs from the stem cell graft donor, taken from the stem cell graft. These receptors originate from a human donor who donated a stem cell graft to a child with aplastic anemia. Both conserved end residues are part of each CDR3. A D gene is named only where the DNA matches it firmly. For some rows the clone size is stated as once, few or many, or as a class when expanded; others skip it.

v_call	j_call	d_call	clone_size	cdr3_nt	cdr3_aa
TRBV12-3/TRBV12-4	TRBJ2-7	TRBD2	few	TGTGCCAGCAGTTTGACTAGCGGGAGTTCTCCCAACGAGCAGTACTTC	CASSLTSGSSPNEQYF
TRBV12-3/TRBV12-4	TRBJ2-5	NA	few	TGTGCCAGCAGCAGGGATGATCGGACCCAGTACTTC	CASSRDDRTQYF
TRBV6-5	TRBJ2-1	TRBD2	once	TGTGCCAGCAGTTACGAGGGCGGGAGGGGGAATGAGCAGTTCTTC	CASSYEGGRGNEQFF
TRBV14	TRBJ2-2	NA	NA	TGTGCCAGCAGCCAAGCCCTAGGCACCGGGGAGCTGTTTTTT	CASSQALGTGELFF
TRBV20-1	TRBJ1-1	NA	few	TGCAGTGCTGAGGGGCCCGGGTCTTTCTTT	CSAEGPGSFF
TRBV12-3/TRBV12-4	TRBJ2-1	TRBD2	few	TGTGCCAGCAGCCAAACTAGCGGGAACTACAATGAGCAGTTCTTC	CASSQTSGNYNEQFF
TRBV20-1	TRBJ1-5	NA	NA	TGCAGTGCTACCCGGTGGAAGGGGCCCAATCAGCCCCAGCATTTT	CSATRWKGPNQPQHF
TRBV5-1	TRBJ2-1	NA	NA	TGCGCCAGCAGCTTAGGGGGCAGGGAGGTTAGTGAGCAGTTCTTC	CASSLGGREVSEQFF
TRBV15	TRBJ2-5	TRBD1	NA	TGTGCCACCAGCAGAGCAGGACAGGGGGTCCGAGAGACCCAGTACTTC	CATSRAGQGVRETQYF
TRBV5-1	TRBJ1-2	TRBD1	NA	TGCGCCAGCAGCTCTCCGGGACAGGGGTTCTATGGCTACACCTTC	CASSSPGQGFYGYTF
TRBV12-3/TRBV12-4	TRBJ1-5	NA	few	TGTGCCAGCAGCCCCCAAGGAATCCAGCCCCAGCATTTT	CASSPQGIQPQHF
TRBV12-3/TRBV12-4	TRBJ1-1	NA	NA	TGTGCCAGCAGTTTTTCGAGCACTGAAGCTTTCTTT	CASSFSSTEAFF
TRBV7-9	TRBJ2-7	TRBD2	NA	TGTGCCAGCAGCCTCGGACTAGCGGGCCTCTCCGAGCAGTACTTC	CASSLGLAGLSEQYF
TRBV12-3/TRBV12-4	TRBJ2-1	TRBD2	few	TGTGCCAGCAGGATGGGACTAGCGGGAGTCAATGAGCAGTTCTTC	CASRMGLAGVNEQFF
TRBV30	TRBJ1-2	NA	few	TGTGCCTGGAGTGCGTCGCCGACCGGGACGGCAAATTATGGCTACACCTTC	CAWSASPTGTANYGYTF
TRBV30	TRBJ1-2	NA	NA	TGTGCCTGGAGTGTAACCAGGGATTATGGCTACACCTTC	CAWSVTRDYGYTF
TRBV20-1	TRBJ1-4	TRBD1	NA	TGCAGTGCTAGCAAGGGACAGGGGGGAGAAAAACTGTTTTTT	CSASKGQGGEKLFF
TRBV5-1	TRBJ1-1	NA	NA	TGCGCCAGCAGCCCGTCCCAGGGCGGCACTGAAGCTTTCTTT	CASSPSQGGTEAFF
TRBV7-8	TRBJ2-1	TRBD2	few	TGTGCCAGCAGCTCCCTAGCGGGGACTCCAAATGAGCAGTTCTTC	CASSSLAGTPNEQFF
TRBV20-1	TRBJ2-6	TRBD1	few	TGCAGTGCTTACCGGGACAGGGACTCTGGGGCCAACGTCCTGACTTTC	CSAYRDRDSGANVLTF
TRBV7-2	TRBJ1-5	TRBD1	NA	TGTGCCAGCAGCCCCCGGGACAGAAATCAGCCCCAGCATTTT	CASSPRDRNQPQHF
TRBV28	TRBJ2-1	TRBD2	few	TGTGCCAGCAGGGCTCAGGGACTAGCGGGAGGAAATGAGCAGTTCTTC	CASRAQGLAGGNEQFF
TRBV12-3/TRBV12-4	TRBJ1-5	TRBD1	NA	TGTGCCAGCAGGAACCAGGGGGGTGGCAATCAGCCCCAGCATTTT	CASRNQGGGNQPQHF
TRBV6-5	TRBJ2-7	TRBD1	few	TGTGCCAGCAGTTATAGGACAGGGACCTACGAGCAGTACTTC	CASSYRTGTYEQYF
TRBV7-2	TRBJ2-3	NA	NA	TGTGCCAGCAGCCCCGGTACCGGGGCAGTAGCGGCAGATACGCAGTATTTT	CASSPGTGAVAADTQYF
TRBV6-1	TRBJ2-7	TRBD2	few	TGTGCCAGCAGTGCCCCTAGCGGGAGTTCCACCTACGAGCAGTACTTC	CASSAPSGSSTYEQYF
TRBV3-1	TRBJ2-7	NA	few	TGTGCCAGCAGCCAAGTATCCTACGAGCAGTACTTC	CASSQVSYEQYF
TRBV7-3	TRBJ2-5	TRBD2	NA	TGTGCCAGCAGCCAGAGCGGGAGGGGGGAGACCCAGTACTTC	CASSQSGRGETQYF
TRBV20-1	TRBJ1-2	NA	many	TGCAGTGCTAGTAAACCCAACTATGGCTACACCTTC	CSASKPNYGYTF
TRBV4-2	TRBJ2-1	TRBD2	NA	TGTGCCAGCAGCCCCGCTAGCGGGAACTCCTACAATGAGCAGTTCTTC	CASSPASGNSYNEQFF
TRBV6-1	TRBJ2-1	TRBD2	NA	TGTGCCAGCAGACGAGGACTAGCGGGTAACAATGAGCAGTTCTTC	CASRRGLAGNNEQFF
TRBV30	TRBJ2-3	NA	NA	TGTGCCTGGAGGGCAACCCAGACGGGCCAAAGAGATACGCAGTATTTT	CAWRATQTGQRDTQYF
TRBV12-3/TRBV12-4	TRBJ1-2	NA	NA	TGTGCCAGCAGCCCCCCAGGGAATGGCTACACCTTC	CASSPPGNGYTF
TRBV5-1	TRBJ1-5	NA	few	TGCGCCAGCAGCTTGGAGTCGGGGAGCAATCAGCCCCAGCATTTT	CASSLESGSNQPQHF
TRBV20-1	TRBJ2-7	TRBD2	few	TGCAGTGCACGTCATAGCGGGAGGGCCTACGAGCAGTACTTC	CSARHSGRAYEQYF
TRBV10-3	TRBJ1-5	NA	NA	TGTGCCATCAGTGAGTCCATAATAAGTCAGCCCCAGCATTTT	CAISESIISQPQHF
TRBV5-1	TRBJ1-1	TRBD1	NA	TGCGCCAGCAGCCCGGAAGGGACAGGGAAGATCACCCCTGAAGCTTTCTTT	CASSPEGTGKITPEAFF
TRBV7-2	TRBJ1-1	NA	NA	TGTGCCAGCAGCTTAGCGCAGGGGAGTTTTGGGACTGAAGCTTTCTTT	CASSLAQGSFGTEAFF
TRBV5-1	TRBJ2-7	NA	NA	TGCGCCAGCAATACCGGGACGACCTACGAGCAGTACTTC	CASNTGTTYEQYF
TRBV6-1	TRBJ2-2	TRBD1	NA	TGTGCCAGCAGAGGACAGGGGGGGAACACCGGGGAGCTGTTTTTT	CASRGQGGNTGELFF
TRBV27	TRBJ2-6	TRBD1	NA	TGTGCCAGCAGTAGACAGGGGGCGCGAGTCGGTGGGGCCAACGTCCTGACTTTC	CASSRQGARVGGANVLTF